This TCR beta chain was retrieved from a study of blood T cell repertoires in COVID-19. About the research overall: Spain, Italy and the United States supplied samples that represented acute and convalescent COVID-19. PBMCs, B-cell-depleted T cells, or T cells provided the cDNA or gDNA that made up the material.

Methods used by the authors: The assay estimated nucleated cells by amplifying reference gene primers. Repertoires were generated with immunoSEQ multiplex PCR, while TCRdb's copy carries only in-frame clones and drops some. V, J and clone size were drawn from that table, and D and trimming were deduced from the DNA. The data contain around 68,000 clones, about nine tenths of them seen just once; the ten biggest clones take up 6% to 7%. V trimming: 5 bases; J trimming: 1 base; junction bases outside the gene matches: 10. The CDR3 is 16 residues long. The germline V gene encodes CDR1 MNHEY and CDR2 SMNVEV (reference sequence).

V and J are TRBV27 and TRBJ1-1; 7 positions agree with TRBD1. This TCR derives from a man between 45 and 60 years old with active COVID-19. The material sequenced was peripheral blood. The CDR3 DNA follows: TGTGCCAGCAGTGTGAGACAGGGTTGGGGGAACACTGAAGCTTTCTTT. Translated: CASSVRQGWGNTEAFF.